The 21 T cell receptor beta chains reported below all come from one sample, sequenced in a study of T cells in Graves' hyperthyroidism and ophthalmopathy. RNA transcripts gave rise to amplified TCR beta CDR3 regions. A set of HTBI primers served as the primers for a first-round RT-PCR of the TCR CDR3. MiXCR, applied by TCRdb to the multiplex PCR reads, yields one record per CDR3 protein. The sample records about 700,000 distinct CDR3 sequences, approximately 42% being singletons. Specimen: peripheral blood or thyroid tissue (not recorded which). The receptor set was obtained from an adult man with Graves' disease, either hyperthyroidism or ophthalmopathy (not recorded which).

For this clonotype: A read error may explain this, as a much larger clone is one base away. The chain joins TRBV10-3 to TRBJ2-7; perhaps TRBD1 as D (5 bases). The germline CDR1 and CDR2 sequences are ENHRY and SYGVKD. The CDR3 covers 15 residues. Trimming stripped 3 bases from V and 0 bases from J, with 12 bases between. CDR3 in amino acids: CAISDTGQSSYEQYF. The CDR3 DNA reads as TGTGCCATCAGTGACACAGGCCAGAGCTCCTACGAGCAGTACTTC.

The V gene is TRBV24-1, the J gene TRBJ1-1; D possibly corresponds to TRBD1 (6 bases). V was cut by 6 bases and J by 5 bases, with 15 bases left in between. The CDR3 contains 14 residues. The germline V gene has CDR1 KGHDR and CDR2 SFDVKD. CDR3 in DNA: TGTGCCACCAGTCGAGGGGGGCGTGGGACTGAAGCTTTCTTT. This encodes CATSRGGRGTEAFF.

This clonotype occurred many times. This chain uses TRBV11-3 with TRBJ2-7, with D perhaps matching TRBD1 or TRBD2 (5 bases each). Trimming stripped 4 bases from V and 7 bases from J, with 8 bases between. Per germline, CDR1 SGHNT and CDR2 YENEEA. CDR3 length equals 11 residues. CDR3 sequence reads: CASSSWGEQYF. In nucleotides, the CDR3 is TGTGCCAGCAGCTCCTGGGGGGAGCAGTACTTC.

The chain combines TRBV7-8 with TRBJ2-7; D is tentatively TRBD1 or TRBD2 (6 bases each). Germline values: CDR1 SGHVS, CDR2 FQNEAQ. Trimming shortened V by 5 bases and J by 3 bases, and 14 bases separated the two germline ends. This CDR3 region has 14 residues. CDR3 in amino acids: CASSQGGYDYEQYF. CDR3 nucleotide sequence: TGTGCCAGCAGCCAAGGGGGGTACGACTACGAGCAGTACTTC.

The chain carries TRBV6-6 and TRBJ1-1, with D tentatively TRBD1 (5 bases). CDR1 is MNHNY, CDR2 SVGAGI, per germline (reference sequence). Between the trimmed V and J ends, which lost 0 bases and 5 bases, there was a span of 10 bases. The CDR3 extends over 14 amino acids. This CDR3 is CASSYSREGTEAFF. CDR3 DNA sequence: TGTGCCAGCAGTTACTCGAGGGAGGGGACTGAAGCTTTCTTT.

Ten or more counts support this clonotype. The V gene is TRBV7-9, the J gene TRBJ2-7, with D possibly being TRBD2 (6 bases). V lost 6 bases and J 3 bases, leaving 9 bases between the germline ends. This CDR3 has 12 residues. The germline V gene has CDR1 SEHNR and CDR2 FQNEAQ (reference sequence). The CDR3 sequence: CASSRGGYEQYF. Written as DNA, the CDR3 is TGTGCCAGCAGTAGGGGAGGCTACGAGCAGTACTTC.

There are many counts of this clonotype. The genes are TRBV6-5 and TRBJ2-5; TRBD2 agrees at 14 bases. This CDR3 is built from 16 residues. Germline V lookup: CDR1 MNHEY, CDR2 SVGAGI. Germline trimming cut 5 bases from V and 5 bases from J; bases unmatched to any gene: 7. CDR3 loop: CASSATSGRAGETQYF. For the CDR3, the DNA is TGTGCCAGCAGTGCGACTAGCGGGAGGGCGGGGGAGACCCAGTACTTC.

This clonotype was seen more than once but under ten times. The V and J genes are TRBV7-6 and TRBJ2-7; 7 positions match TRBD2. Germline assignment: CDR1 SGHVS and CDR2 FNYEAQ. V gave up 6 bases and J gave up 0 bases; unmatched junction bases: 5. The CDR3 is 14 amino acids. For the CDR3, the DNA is TGTGCCAGCAGTAGGCGGGGGAGCTCCTACGAGCAGTACTTC. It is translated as CASSRRGSSYEQYF.

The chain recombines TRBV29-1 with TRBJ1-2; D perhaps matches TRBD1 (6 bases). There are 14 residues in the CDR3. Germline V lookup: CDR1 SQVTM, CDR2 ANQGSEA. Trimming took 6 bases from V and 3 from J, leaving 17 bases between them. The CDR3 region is CSVGTGTRDYGYTF. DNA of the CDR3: TGCAGCGTGGGAACCGGGACAAGGGACTATGGCTACACCTTC.

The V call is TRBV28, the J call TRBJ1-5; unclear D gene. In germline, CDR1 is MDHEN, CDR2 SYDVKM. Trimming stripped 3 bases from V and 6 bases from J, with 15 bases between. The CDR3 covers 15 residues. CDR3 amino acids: CASSFHQVRPQPQHF. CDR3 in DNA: TGTGCCAGCAGTTTCCACCAGGTTAGGCCTCAGCCCCAGCATTTT.

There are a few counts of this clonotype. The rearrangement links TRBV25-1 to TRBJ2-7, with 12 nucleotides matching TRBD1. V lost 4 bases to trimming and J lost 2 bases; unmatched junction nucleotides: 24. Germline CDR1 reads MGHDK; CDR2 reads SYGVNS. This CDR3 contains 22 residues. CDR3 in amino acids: CASSGSVGGTGGRAGLPYEQYF. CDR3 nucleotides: TGTGCCAGCAGTGGATCGGTTGGAGGGACAGGGGGCCGAGCGGGGCTTCCCTACGAGCAGTACTTC.

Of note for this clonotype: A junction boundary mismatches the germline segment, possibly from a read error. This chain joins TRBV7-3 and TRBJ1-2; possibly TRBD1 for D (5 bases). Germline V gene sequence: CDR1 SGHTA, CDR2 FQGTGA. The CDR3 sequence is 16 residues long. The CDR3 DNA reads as TGCGCCAGCAGCCAAGTTGGGGCAGGAGCTAACTATGGCTACACCTTC. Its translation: CASSQVGAGANYGYTF.

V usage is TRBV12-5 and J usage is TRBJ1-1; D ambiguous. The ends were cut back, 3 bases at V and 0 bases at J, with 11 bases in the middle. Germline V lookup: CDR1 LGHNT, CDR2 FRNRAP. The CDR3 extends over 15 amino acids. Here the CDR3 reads CASGFLRALNTEAFF. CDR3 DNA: TGTGCTAGTGGTTTCCTCCGGGCCCTGAACACTGAAGCTTTCTTT.

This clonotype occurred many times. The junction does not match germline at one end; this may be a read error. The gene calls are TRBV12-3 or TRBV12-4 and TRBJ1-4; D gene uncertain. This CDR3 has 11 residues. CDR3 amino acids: CASSSGVEPIF. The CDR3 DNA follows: TGTGCCAGCAGTTCCGGGGTAGAACCGATTTTT.

Here the CDR3 reads CASSDNRVTGNQPQHF. The CDR3 DNA follows: TGTGCCAGCAGTGACAACAGGGTAACAGGCAATCAGCCCCAGCATTTT. This chain connects TRBV25-1 to TRBJ1-5; maybe TRBD1 (6 bases). This CDR3 is 16 amino acids long. V was trimmed by 3 bases and J by 2 bases, leaving 14 bases between them. Germline V gene lookup returns CDR1 MGHDK and CDR2 SYGVNS.

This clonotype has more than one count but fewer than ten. As DNA, the CDR3 is TGCAGTGCAACGGGACAGGGGCACCGGGAGCTGTTTTTT. It encodes CSATGQGHRELFF. The gene calls are TRBV20-1 and TRBJ2-2; 10 positions match TRBD1. Germline-derived CDR1 and CDR2 are DFQATT and SNEGSKA (reference sequence). The CDR3 sequence is 13 residues long. V lost 6 bases, J lost 9 bases, and 7 bases stayed unmatched.

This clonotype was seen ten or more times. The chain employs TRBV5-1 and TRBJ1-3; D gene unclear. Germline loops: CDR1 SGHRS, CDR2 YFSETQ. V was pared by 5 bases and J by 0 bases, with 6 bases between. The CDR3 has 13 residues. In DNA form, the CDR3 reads TGCGCCAGCAGGACTCACTCTGGAAACACCATATATTTT. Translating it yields CASRTHSGNTIYF.

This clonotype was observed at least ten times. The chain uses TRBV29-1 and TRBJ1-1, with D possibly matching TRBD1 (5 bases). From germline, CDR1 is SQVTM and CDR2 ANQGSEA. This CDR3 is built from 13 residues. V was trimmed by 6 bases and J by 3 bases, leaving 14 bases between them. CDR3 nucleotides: TGCAGCGTGGAGGTTAGGGGTGACACTGAAGCTTTCTTT. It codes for CSVEVRGDTEAFF.

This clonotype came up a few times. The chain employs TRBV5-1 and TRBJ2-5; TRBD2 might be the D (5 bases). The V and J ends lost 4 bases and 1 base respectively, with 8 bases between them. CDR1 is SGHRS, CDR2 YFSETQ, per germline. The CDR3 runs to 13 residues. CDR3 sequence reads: CASSGLVQETQYF. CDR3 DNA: TGCGCCAGCAGCGGACTGGTCCAAGAGACCCAGTACTTC.

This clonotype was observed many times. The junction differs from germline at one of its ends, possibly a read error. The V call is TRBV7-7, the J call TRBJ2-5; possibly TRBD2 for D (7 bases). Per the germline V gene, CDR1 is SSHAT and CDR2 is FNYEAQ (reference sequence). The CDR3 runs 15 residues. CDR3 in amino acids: CASSLVGRGGETQYF. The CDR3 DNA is TGTGCTAGCAGCTTAGTCGGCAGGGGAGGGGAGACCCAGTACTTC.

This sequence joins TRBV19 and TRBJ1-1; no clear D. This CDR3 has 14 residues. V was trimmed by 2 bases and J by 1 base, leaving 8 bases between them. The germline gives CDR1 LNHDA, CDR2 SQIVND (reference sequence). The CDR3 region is CASSIRTENTEAFF. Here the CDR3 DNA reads TGTGCCAGTAGTATACGAACAGAGAACACTGAAGCTTTCTTT.